The entry that follows covers one T cell receptor (beta chain) sequence. Germline values: CDR1 SGHTA, CDR2 FQGNSA. V lost 5 bases and J lost 7; bases outside the gene matches: 9. The CDR3 extends over 14 amino acids. The data derive from a study of technical replicates of blood from a few donors. The assay was immunoSEQ multiplex PCR, and TCRdb's table has in-frame clones only and misses some. The sample includes 50,000 or so clones, roughly 90% of them seen just once. The sample consisted of PBMCs. The chain has TRBV7-2 and TRBJ1-2; TRBD1 aligns across 8 bases. The sequence came from a human donor in good health. Some clones in this sample may be carry-over from other donors' samples. The DNA of the CDR3 is TGTGCCAGCAGCCCATCCCAGGACAGGGCTGGCTACACCTTC. Translated: CASSPSQDRAGYTF.